The 9 T cell receptor beta chains reported below all come from one sample, sequenced in a study of blood T cell repertoires in COVID-19. Profiling relied on immunoSEQ multiplex PCR, and the TCRdb table lists in-frame clones only, not all of them. The table lists roughly 41,000 clones, 90% of them singletons. Material for sequencing was peripheral blood. The source of these receptors is a man between 60 and 75 years old with active or convalescent COVID-19.

V and J are TRBV28 and TRBJ2-7, with no clear D. Germline V gene lookup returns CDR1 MDHEN and CDR2 SYDVKM. V lost 5 bases to trimming and J lost 2 bases, with 13 bases between them. CDR3 length: 14 amino acids. CDR3 sequence (DNA): TGTGCCAGCAGTCGGGTCCTTAGGCCCTACGAGCAGTACTTC. Translating it yields CASSRVLRPYEQYF.

This clone is a singleton in its sample. V usage is TRBV4-2 and J usage is TRBJ1-2; no definite D call. The germline CDR1 and CDR2 sequences are LGHNA and YNFKEQ. The CDR3 extends over 12 amino acids. Deletions cut 0 bases from V and 5 bases from J, with 4 bases between. CDR3 nucleotide sequence: TGTGCCAGCAGCCAAGACAGTTATGGCTACACCTTC. Translation gives CASSQDSYGYTF.

The rearrangement links TRBV27 to TRBJ2-2, with 13 bases that match TRBD2. V lost 2 bases to trimming and J lost 4 bases; unmatched junction nucleotides: 1. CDR1 and CDR2 from the germline V gene are MNHEY and SMNVEV (reference sequence). The CDR3 consists of 16 residues. CDR3: CASSLGLAGVTGELFF. CDR3 DNA: TGTGCCAGCAGTTTAGGACTAGCGGGAGTCACCGGGGAGCTGTTTTTT.

This chain joins TRBV5-6 and TRBJ2-7; D is perhaps TRBD2 (6 bases). CDR3 size: 16 residues. The germline V gene has CDR1 SGHDT and CDR2 YYEEEE. Trimming took 0 bases from V and 2 from J, leaving 15 bases between them. The CDR3: CASSLDPGERTYEQYF. The DNA for the CDR3 is TGTGCCAGCAGCTTGGATCCGGGAGAGAGAACCTACGAGCAGTACTTC. Combining the CDR3 with reference TRBV5-6 and TRBJ2-7 gives the whole variable domain DAGVTQSPTHLIKTRGQQVTLRCSPKSGHDTVSWYQQALGQGPQFIFQYYEEEERQRGNFPDRFSGHQFPNYSSELNVNALLLGDSALYLCASSLDPGERTYEQYFGPGTRLTVT.

The chain couples TRBV19 to TRBJ1-5; 9 bases map to TRBD1. The germline gives CDR1 LNHDA, CDR2 SQIVND (reference sequence). The CDR3 contains 14 residues. Trimming at V came to 8 bases and at J to 7 bases, leaving 9 bases not matched to a gene. The CDR3 DNA is TGTGCCAGTGCCACTACAGGGGGCGGGCAGCCCCAGCATTTT. Amino acids: CASATTGGGQPQHF.

The chain recombines TRBV9 with TRBJ1-1, with 9 bases that match TRBD1. CDR1 and CDR2 (germline): SGDLS, YYNGEE. The CDR3 extends over 14 amino acids. Trimming took 3 bases from V and 3 from J; bases not matched to a gene: 3. CDR3 amino acids: CASSGGQGYTEAFF. The CDR3 nucleotides read TGTGCCAGCAGCGGAGGACAGGGGTACACTGAAGCTTTCTTT.

CDR3 protein: CASSLGHRGGGSYNEQFF. The DNA for the CDR3 is TGTGCCAGCAGCCTAGGCCACAGGGGCGGGGGGTCCTACAATGAGCAGTTCTTC. The rearrangement links TRBV7-2 to TRBJ2-1; maybe TRBD2 (8 bases). The length of the CDR3 is 18 residues. V shed 5 bases and J shed 1 base, with 21 bases lying between them. Germline CDR1 reads SGHTA; CDR2 reads FQGNSA.

This clone has a single count. The chain carries TRBV28 and TRBJ2-5; 9 bases fit TRBD2. CDR3 length equals 16 residues. V shed 10 bases and J 4 bases; nucleotides not matched to a gene: 16. The germline gives CDR1 MDHEN, CDR2 SYDVKM. The CDR3: CATSPSIAGGLETQYF. The CDR3 DNA reads TGTGCCACCTCCCCGTCTATCGCGGGAGGGCTAGAGACCCAGTACTTC.

V and J are TRBV6-5 and TRBJ2-2, with 9 positions matching TRBD2. Trimming at V came to 5 bases and at J to 4 bases, leaving 5 bases not matched to a gene. Germline loops: CDR1 MNHEY, CDR2 SVGAGI. The CDR3 has 15 amino acids. The CDR3 is CASSLAGIGTGELFF. The CDR3 DNA follows: TGTGCCAGCAGTCTAGCGGGAATCGGCACCGGGGAGCTGTTTTTT.